The rows below give T cell receptor beta chains drawn from one sample of a study of cytomegalovirus exposure and HLA in healthy donors. Sequenced by immunoSEQ multiplex PCR; TCRdb stores in-frame clones only, minus some. The sample lists 130,000 or so clones; roughly 74% were seen once. The source material was PBMCs. These receptors were obtained from a man between 40 and 49 years old in good health and CMV-seropositive. CDR3s include the opening cysteine and the closing phenylalanine or tryptophan. The order of the fields is clone size, J gene, D gene, V gene, CDR3 protein, CDR3 DNA. D genes are given only for firm matches. Clone size is given for some rows only: seen once, a few or many times, or a class if the clone is expanded.

few | TRBJ2-5 | . | TRBV20-1 | CSARTGETQYF | TGCAGTGCCAGAACAGGAGAGACCCAGTACTTC
. | TRBJ1-1 | TRBD1 | TRBV2 | CASRAGQGGTEAFF | TGTGCCAGCAGGGCCGGACAGGGGGGGACTGAAGCTTTCTTT
. | TRBJ2-1 | . | TRBV19 | CASSYSGNEQFF | TGTGCCAGTTCCTATAGTGGCAATGAGCAGTTCTTC
. | TRBJ2-2 | TRBD2 | TRBV7-6 | CASSATSGSNTGELFF | TGTGCCAGCAGCGCGACTAGCGGGAGTAACACCGGGGAGCTGTTTTTT
. | TRBJ2-1 | . | TRBV4-2 | CASSQDFLGRGGFNEQFF | TGTGCCAGCAGCCAAGATTTCCTAGGTAGGGGGGGGTTCAATGAGCAGTTCTTC
. | TRBJ1-2 | TRBD1 | TRBV6-1 | CASSSAGGIYGYTF | TGTGCCAGCAGTTCGGCAGGGGGAATCTATGGCTACACCTTC
once | TRBJ1-5 | TRBD1 | TRBV5-6 | CASSAGTVDNQPQHF | TGTGCCAGCAGCGCCGGGACAGTAGATAATCAGCCCCAGCATTTT
. | TRBJ2-1 | . | TRBV11-2 | CASSQSNRVVNEQFF | TGTGCCAGCAGCCAATCCAACAGGGTTGTGAATGAGCAGTTCTTC
. | TRBJ2-7 | . | TRBV7-9 | CASSLLSEQYF | TGTGCCAGCAGCTTACTTTCCGAGCAGTACTTC
. | TRBJ1-5 | TRBD1 | TRBV2 | CASSGGQDNQPQHF | TGTGCCAGCAGTGGGGGACAGGACAATCAGCCCCAGCATTTT
. | TRBJ1-5 | . | TRBV28 | CASSFRQGGQPQHF | TGTGCCAGCAGTTTTCGCCAAGGCGGGCAGCCCCAGCATTTT
. | TRBJ2-7 | . | TRBV28 | CASFSGFSYEQYF | TGTGCCAGTTTTAGCGGATTCTCCTACGAGCAGTACTTC
few | TRBJ2-5 | . | TRBV2 | CASSGLRGRTGGETQYF | TGTGCCAGCAGTGGCCTGCGGGGCCGAACTGGGGGAGAGACCCAGTACTTC
. | TRBJ1-3 | . | TRBV4-2 | CASSREQATGNTIYF | TGTGCCAGCAGCCGGGAACAGGCGACCGGAAACACCATATATTTT
. | TRBJ2-7 | TRBD2 | TRBV11-2 | CASSHERENYEQYF | TGTGCCAGCAGCCATGAGCGGGAGAACTACGAGCAGTACTTC
. | TRBJ2-1 | TRBD2 | TRBV5-4 | CASSLVAGEQFF | TGTGCCAGCAGCTTGGTGGCGGGAGAACAGTTCTTC
. | TRBJ2-2 | . | TRBV27 | CASRRGNTGELFF | TGTGCCAGCAGGCGGGGGAACACCGGGGAGCTGTTTTTT
. | TRBJ2-1 | TRBD2 | TRBV29-1 | CSVELLAGTYNEQFF | TGCAGCGTTGAATTACTAGCGGGAACCTACAATGAGCAGTTCTTC
. | TRBJ2-7 | . | TRBV18 | CASSPLPPRVHEQYF | TGTGCCAGCTCACCACTCCCCCCCCGGGTCCACGAGCAGTACTTC
. | TRBJ2-7 | . | TRBV7-6 | CASSSHDRMYLYEQYF | TGTGCCAGCAGCTCCCATGACAGGATGTACCTCTACGAGCAGTACTTC
few | TRBJ2-1 | . | TRBV29-1 | CSVRRGSYNEQFF | TGCAGCGTTCGTCGGGGTTCCTACAATGAGCAGTTCTTC
. | TRBJ1-1 | . | TRBV7-2 | CASSLALTLGLMNTEAFF | TGTGCCAGCAGCTTAGCGCTCACTTTGGGGCTAATGAACACTGAAGCTTTCTTT
. | TRBJ2-1 | TRBD2 | TRBV6-6 | CASSQTSGSYNEQFF | TGTGCCAGCAGCCAGACTAGCGGGAGTTATAATGAGCAGTTCTTC
. | TRBJ2-7 | . | TRBV7-2 | CASSLGDKYEQYF | TGTGCCAGCAGCTTAGGGGACAAATACGAGCAGTACTTC
. | TRBJ1-1 | TRBD1 | TRBV28 | CVIDRGQNTEAFF | TGTGTCATCGACAGGGGCCAGAACACTGAAGCTTTCTTT
. | TRBJ1-3 | TRBD1 | TRBV9 | CASSVKQGYSGNTIYF | TGTGCCAGCAGCGTAAAACAGGGGTACTCTGGAAACACCATATATTTT
. | TRBJ1-3 | . | TRBV23-1 | CASARGGDTIYF | TGCGCCAGCGCACGAGGGGGTGACACCATATATTTT
. | TRBJ2-7 | TRBD2 | TRBV27 | CASGTGALAGGPREQYF | TGTGCCAGCGGGACTGGGGCCTTAGCGGGAGGGCCGAGAGAGCAGTACTTC
. | TRBJ1-3 | . | TRBV5-1 | CASSLAQGSGNTIYF | TGCGCCAGCAGCTTGGCACAGGGCTCTGGAAACACCATATATTTT
. | TRBJ2-5 | TRBD1 | TRBV6-6 | CASTQGAGETQYF | TGTGCCAGCACCCAGGGGGCGGGGGAGACCCAGTACTTC
. | TRBJ2-3 | . | TRBV18 | CASSPPGSDFTQYF | TGTGCCAGCTCACCTCCCGGGTCAGACTTTACGCAGTATTTT
. | TRBJ2-2 | . | TRBV6-1 | CASTRDNTGELFF | TGTGCCAGCACCAGGGATAACACCGGGGAGCTGTTTTTT
. | TRBJ1-4 | . | TRBV30 | CAWSRFGGNREKLFF | TGTGCCTGGAGTCGTTTCGGGGGTAATCGGGAAAAACTGTTTTTT
. | TRBJ2-3 | TRBD1 | TRBV5-1 | CASSSQGETDTQYF | TGCGCCAGCAGCTCACAGGGGGAAACAGATACGCAGTATTTT
. | TRBJ1-5 | . | TRBV10-2 | CASSDFDTRDNQPQHF | TGCGCCAGCAGTGATTTTGACACTCGAGACAATCAGCCCCAGCATTTT
. | TRBJ2-1 | . | TRBV2 | CASSDRSGPTREQFF | TGTGCCAGCAGTGATAGGTCAGGGCCTACACGTGAGCAGTTCTTC
few | TRBJ2-7 | . | TRBV5-6 | CASSLGGTGRRYEQYF | TGTGCCAGCAGCTTGGGGGGGACTGGACGACGCTACGAGCAGTACTTC
once | TRBJ1-2 | TRBD1 | TRBV5-1 | CASSLGQGNYGYTF | TGCGCCAGCAGCTTGGGACAGGGAAACTATGGCTACACCTTC
few | TRBJ1-2 | TRBD1 | TRBV6-5 | CASRRDRERNGYTF | TGTGCCAGCAGGCGGGACAGGGAGAGGAATGGCTACACCTTC
. | TRBJ2-3 | . | TRBV7-6 | CASSRTTSPSSTDTQYF | TGTGCCAGCAGCCGAACCACTAGTCCATCTAGCACAGATACGCAGTATTTT
. | TRBJ2-7 | . | TRBV10-3 | CAIRNTTASYEQYF | TGTGCCATCAGGAACACGACAGCCTCCTACGAGCAGTACTTC